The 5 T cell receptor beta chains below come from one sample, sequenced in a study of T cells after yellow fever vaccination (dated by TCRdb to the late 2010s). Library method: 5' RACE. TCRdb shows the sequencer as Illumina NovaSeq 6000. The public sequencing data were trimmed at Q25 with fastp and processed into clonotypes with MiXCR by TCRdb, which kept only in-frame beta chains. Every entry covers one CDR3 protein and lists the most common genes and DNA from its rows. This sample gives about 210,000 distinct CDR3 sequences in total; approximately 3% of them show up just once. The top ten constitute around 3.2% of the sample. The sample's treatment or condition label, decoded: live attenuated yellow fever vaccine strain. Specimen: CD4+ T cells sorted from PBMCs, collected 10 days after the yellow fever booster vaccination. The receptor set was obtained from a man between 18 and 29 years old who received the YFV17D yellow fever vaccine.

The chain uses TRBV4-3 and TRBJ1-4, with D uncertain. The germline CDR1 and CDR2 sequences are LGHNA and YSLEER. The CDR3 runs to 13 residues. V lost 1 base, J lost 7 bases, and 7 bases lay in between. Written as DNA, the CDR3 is TGCGCCAGCAGCCAAGGCCCCGGTGAAAAACTGTTTTTT. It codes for CASSQGPGEKLFF.

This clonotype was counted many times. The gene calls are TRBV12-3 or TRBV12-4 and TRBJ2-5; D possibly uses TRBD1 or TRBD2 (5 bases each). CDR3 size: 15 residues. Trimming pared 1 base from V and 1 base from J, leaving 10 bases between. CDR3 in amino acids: CASSLVTGPQETQYF. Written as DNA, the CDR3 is TGTGCCAGCAGTTTAGTAACGGGGCCCCAAGAGACCCAGTACTTC.

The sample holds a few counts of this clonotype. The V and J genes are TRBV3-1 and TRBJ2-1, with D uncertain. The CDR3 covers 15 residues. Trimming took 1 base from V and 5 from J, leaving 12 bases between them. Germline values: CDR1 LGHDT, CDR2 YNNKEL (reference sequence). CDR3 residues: CASSQAIFRDNEQFF. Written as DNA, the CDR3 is TGTGCCAGCAGCCAAGCGATCTTCCGGGACAATGAGCAGTTCTTC.

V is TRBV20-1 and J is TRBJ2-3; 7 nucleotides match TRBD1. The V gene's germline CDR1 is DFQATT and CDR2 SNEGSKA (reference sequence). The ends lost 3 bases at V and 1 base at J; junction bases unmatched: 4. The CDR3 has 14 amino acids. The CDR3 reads CSASRQGGTDTQYF. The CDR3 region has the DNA TGCAGTGCTAGTAGGCAGGGGGGCACAGATACGCAGTATTTT.

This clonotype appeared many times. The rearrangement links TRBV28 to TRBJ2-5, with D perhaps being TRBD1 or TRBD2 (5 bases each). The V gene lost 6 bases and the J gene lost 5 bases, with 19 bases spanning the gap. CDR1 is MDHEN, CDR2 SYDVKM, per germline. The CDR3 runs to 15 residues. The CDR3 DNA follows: TGTGCCAGCAGCCTGTTCGTCCCCGAGGGGGAGACCCAGTACTTC. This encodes CASSLFVPEGETQYF.